Listed below are T cell receptor beta chains from one sample, sequenced in a study of B cell selection in AIRE deficiency. The method was immunoSEQ multiplex PCR; TCRdb's version includes in-frame clones alone and lacks a portion of them. The sample yields tens of thousands of clones, around 97% seen once. Specimen: conventional CD4+ T cells sorted from PBMCs. The receptors here all came from a human donor with AIRE deficiency. Each CDR3 is given with its conserved first and last residue. Each record gives: J gene, V gene, D gene, clone size, CDR3 length, CDR3 protein, CDR3 DNA. D genes are given only for firm matches. Size is stated for part of the rows, as once, few or many counts, or as a class when the clone is expanded.

J: TRBJ1-5; V: TRBV19; D: TRBD1; size: .; length: 15; CDR3: CASSRDRGGTQPQHF; DNA: TGTGCCAGTAGCCGGGACAGGGGGGGAACTCAGCCCCAGCATTTT
J: TRBJ2-7; V: TRBV7-9; D: .; size: once; length: 11; CDR3: CASSPSYEQYF; DNA: TGTGCCAGCAGCCCTTCCTACGAGCAGTACTTC
J: TRBJ1-2; V: TRBV21-1; D: .; size: .; length: 16; CDR3: CASSLVLARKTYGYTF; DNA: TGTGCCAGCAGTTTGGTATTAGCTAGAAAGACCTATGGCTACACCTTC
J: TRBJ2-7; V: TRBV7-2; D: TRBD2; size: .; length: 16; CDR3: CASSRRLAENLYEQYF; DNA: TGTGCCAGCAGCCGCCGACTAGCGGAAAACCTCTACGAGCAGTACTTC
J: TRBJ2-5; V: TRBV12-5; D: .; size: .; length: 11; CDR3: CASGQTETQYF; DNA: TGTGCTAGTGGTCAAACGGAGACCCAGTACTTC
J: TRBJ1-3; V: TRBV5-8; D: TRBD1; size: .; length: 14; CDR3: CASSSGQTGNTIYF; DNA: TGTGCCAGCAGCTCGGGACAGACTGGAAACACCATATATTTT
J: TRBJ1-4; V: TRBV28; D: .; size: .; length: 14; CDR3: CASGDGGVYEKLFF; DNA: TGTGCCAGCGGGGACGGGGGAGTGTATGAAAAACTGTTTTTT
J: TRBJ2-7; V: TRBV5-6; D: .; size: .; length: 12; CDR3: CASSFDLGESYF; DNA: TGTGCCAGCAGCTTCGACCTGGGAGAGTCGTACTTC
J: TRBJ1-1; V: TRBV28; D: .; size: .; length: 18; CDR3: CASRSHYVRVFLHTEAFF; DNA: TGTGCCAGCAGATCTCATTACGTCAGGGTATTTTTGCACACTGAAGCTTTCTTT
J: TRBJ1-3; V: TRBV28; D: .; size: .; length: 17; CDR3: CASSSNGLVGHGNTIYF; DNA: TGTGCCAGCAGTTCCAACGGCCTTGTGGGGCATGGAAACACCATATATTTT
J: TRBJ1-2; V: TRBV19; D: .; size: .; length: 14; CDR3: CASSVLGVNYGYTF; DNA: TGTGCCAGTAGTGTCCTCGGTGTTAACTATGGCTACACCTTC
J: TRBJ2-2; V: TRBV9; D: TRBD2; size: .; length: 15; CDR3: CARGLAGGNTGELFF; DNA: TGTGCCAGAGGACTAGCGGGAGGAAACACCGGGGAGCTGTTTTTT
J: TRBJ2-1; V: TRBV9; D: TRBD2; size: .; length: 18; CDR3: CASSRGTSGDPRLNEQFF; DNA: TGTGCCAGCAGCCGAGGGACTAGCGGCGACCCAAGACTAAATGAGCAGTTCTTC
J: TRBJ2-7; V: TRBV11-2; D: .; size: .; length: 15; CDR3: CASSSLEGRTYEQYF; DNA: TGTGCCAGCAGCTCGCTAGAGGGTAGAACCTACGAGCAGTACTTC
J: TRBJ1-2; V: TRBV29-1; D: .; size: once; length: 14; CDR3: CSVLGGEGNYGYTF; DNA: TGCAGCGTTTTGGGTGGAGAGGGCAACTATGGCTACACCTTC
J: TRBJ2-2; V: TRBV10-2; D: TRBD2; size: once; length: 18; CDR3: CASSDPRGRGGDTGELFF; DNA: TGCGCCAGCAGTGACCCAAGAGGGCGGGGGGGGGACACCGGGGAGCTGTTTTTT
J: TRBJ2-7; V: TRBV30; D: TRBD2; size: .; length: 17; CDR3: CAWSGGQTSGAYYEQYF; DNA: TGTGCCTGGAGTGGGGGACAGACTAGCGGGGCATACTACGAGCAGTACTTC